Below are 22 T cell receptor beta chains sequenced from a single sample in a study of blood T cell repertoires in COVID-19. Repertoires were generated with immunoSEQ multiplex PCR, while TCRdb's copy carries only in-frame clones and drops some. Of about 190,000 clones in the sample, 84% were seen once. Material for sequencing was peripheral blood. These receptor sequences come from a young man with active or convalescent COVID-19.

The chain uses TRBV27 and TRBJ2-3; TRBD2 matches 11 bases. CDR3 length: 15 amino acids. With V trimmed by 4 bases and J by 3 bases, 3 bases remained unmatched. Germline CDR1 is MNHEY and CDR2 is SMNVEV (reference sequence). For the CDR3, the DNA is TGTGCCAGCAGTTGGTCTAGCGGGAGGACAGATACGCAGTATTTT. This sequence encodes CASSWSSGRTDTQYF.

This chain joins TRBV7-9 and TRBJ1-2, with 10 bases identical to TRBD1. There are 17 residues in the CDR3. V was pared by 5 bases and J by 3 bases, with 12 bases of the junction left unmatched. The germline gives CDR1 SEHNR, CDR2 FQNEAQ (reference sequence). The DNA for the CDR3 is TGTGCCAGCAGCCTGGACAGGGGGAAATCAGTAGACTATGGCTACACCTTC. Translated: CASSLDRGKSVDYGYTF.

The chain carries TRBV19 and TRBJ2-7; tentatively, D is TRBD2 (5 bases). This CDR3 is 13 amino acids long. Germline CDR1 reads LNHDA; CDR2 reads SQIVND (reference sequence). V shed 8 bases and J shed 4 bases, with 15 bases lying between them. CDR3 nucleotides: TGTGCCAGTGCTTTTAGCGTTGAATACGAGCAGTACTTC. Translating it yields CASAFSVEYEQYF.

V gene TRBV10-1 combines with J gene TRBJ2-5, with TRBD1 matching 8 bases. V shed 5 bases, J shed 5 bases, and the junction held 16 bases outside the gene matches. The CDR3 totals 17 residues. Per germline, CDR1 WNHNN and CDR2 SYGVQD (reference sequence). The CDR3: CASSQRAFRGPWETQYF. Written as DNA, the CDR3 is TGCGCCAGCAGTCAGAGGGCTTTCAGGGGGCCCTGGGAGACCCAGTACTTC.

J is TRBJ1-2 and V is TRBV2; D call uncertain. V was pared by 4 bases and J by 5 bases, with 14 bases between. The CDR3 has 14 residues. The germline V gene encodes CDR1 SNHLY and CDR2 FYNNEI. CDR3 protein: CASSATGDFYGYTF. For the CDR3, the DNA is TGTGCCAGCAGTGCCACCGGGGATTTTTATGGCTACACCTTC.

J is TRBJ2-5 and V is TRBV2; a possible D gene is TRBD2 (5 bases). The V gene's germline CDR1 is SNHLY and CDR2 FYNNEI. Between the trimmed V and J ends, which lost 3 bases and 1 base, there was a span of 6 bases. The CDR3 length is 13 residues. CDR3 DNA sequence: TGTGCCAGCAGTGACGGGATCCAAGAGACCCAGTACTTC. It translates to CASSDGIQETQYF.

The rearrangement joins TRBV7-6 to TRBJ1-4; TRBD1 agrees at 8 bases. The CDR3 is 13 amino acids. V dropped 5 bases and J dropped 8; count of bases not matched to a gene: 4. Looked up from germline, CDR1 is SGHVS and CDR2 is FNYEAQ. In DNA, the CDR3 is TGTGCCAGCAGCCCGGGACAGGTCGAAAAACTGTTTTTT. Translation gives CASSPGQVEKLFF.

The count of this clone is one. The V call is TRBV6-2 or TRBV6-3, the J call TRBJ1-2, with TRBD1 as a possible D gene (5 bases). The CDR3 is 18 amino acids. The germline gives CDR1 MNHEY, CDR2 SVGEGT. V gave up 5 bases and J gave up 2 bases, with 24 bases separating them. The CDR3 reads CASSLFSYHADINYGYTF. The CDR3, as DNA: TGTGCCAGCAGTCTTTTCAGTTACCATGCGGACATCAACTATGGCTACACCTTC.

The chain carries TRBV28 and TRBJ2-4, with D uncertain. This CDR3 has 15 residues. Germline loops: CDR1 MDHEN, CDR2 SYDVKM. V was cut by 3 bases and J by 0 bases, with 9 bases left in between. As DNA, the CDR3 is TGTGCCAGCAGTTTCATACCTAAAGCCAAAAACATTCAGTACTTC. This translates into CASSFIPKAKNIQYF.

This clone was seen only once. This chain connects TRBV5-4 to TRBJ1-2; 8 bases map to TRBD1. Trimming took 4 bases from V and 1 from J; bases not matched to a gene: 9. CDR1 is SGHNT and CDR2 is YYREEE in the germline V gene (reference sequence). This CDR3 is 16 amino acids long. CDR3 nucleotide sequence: TGTGCCAGCAGCGGTGGACAGGGAGTCCTTAACTATGGCTACACCTTC. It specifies CASSGGQGVLNYGYTF.

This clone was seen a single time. The CDR3 sequence: CASSKRSSGNTIYF. The CDR3 nucleotides read TGTGCCAGTAGTAAACGCAGCTCTGGAAACACCATATATTTT. The V and J genes are TRBV19 and TRBJ1-3; D is unclear. Germline V gene sequence: CDR1 LNHDA, CDR2 SQIVND (reference sequence). V was clipped by 4 bases and J by 0 bases, with 7 bases between them. This CDR3 comprises 14 residues.

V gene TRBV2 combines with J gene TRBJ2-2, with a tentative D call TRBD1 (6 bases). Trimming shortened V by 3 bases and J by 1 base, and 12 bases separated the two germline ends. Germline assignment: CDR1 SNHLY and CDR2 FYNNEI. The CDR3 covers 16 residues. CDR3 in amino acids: CASSEQDSRNTGELFF. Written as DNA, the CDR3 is TGTGCCAGCAGTGAGCAGGACAGCAGGAACACCGGGGAGCTGTTTTTT.

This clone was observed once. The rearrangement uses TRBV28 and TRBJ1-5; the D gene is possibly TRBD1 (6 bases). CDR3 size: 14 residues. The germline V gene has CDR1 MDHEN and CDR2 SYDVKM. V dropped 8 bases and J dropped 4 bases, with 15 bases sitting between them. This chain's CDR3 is CASRRQVLNQPQHF. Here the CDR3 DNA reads TGTGCCAGCCGTAGACAGGTTCTTAATCAGCCCCAGCATTTT.

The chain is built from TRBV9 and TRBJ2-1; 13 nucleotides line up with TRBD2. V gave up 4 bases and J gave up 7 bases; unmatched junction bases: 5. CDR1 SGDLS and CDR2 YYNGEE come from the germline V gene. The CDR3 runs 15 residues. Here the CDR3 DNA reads TGTGCCAGCAGCCCCTGGACTAGCGGGAGTAATGAGCAGTTCTTC. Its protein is CASSPWTSGSNEQFF.

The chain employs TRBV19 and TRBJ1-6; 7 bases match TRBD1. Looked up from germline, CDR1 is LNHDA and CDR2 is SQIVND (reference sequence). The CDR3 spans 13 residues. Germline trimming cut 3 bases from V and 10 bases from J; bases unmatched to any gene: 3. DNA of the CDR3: TGTGCCAGTAGTATGCAGGGACAGTCACCCCTCCACTTT. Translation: CASSMQGQSPLHF.

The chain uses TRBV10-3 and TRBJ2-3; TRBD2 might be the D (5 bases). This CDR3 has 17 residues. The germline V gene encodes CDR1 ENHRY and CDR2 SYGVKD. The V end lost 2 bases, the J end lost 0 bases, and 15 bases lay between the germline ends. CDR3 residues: CAISEELRGGSTDTQYF. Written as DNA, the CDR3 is TGTGCCATCAGTGAGGAATTACGCGGAGGTAGCACAGATACGCAGTATTTT.

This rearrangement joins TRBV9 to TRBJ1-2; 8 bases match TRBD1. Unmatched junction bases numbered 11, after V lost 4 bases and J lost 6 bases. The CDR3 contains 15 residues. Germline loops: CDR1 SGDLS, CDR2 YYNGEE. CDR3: CASSFLPGGRDGYTF. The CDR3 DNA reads TGTGCCAGCAGCTTCCTCCCAGGGGGCAGGGATGGCTACACCTTC.

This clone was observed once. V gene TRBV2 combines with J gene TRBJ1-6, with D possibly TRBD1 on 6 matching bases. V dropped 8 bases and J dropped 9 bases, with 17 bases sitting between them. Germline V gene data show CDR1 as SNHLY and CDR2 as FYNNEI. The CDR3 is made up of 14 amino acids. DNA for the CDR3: TGTGCCAGCCGCGCATCCACAGGGTTTTCACCCCTCCACTTT. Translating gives CASRASTGFSPLHF. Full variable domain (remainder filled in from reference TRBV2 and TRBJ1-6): EPEVTQTPSHQVTQMGQEVILRCVPISNHLYFYWYRQILGQKVEFLVSFYNNEISEKSEIFDDQFSVERPDGSNFTLKIRSTKLEDSAMYFCASRASTGFSPLHFGNGTRLTVT.

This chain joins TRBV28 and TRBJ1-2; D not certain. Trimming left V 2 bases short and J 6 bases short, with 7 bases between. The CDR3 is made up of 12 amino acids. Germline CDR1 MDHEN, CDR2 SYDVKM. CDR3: CASSLPGNGYTF. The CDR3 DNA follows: TGTGCCAGCAGTTTACCCGGGAATGGCTACACCTTC.

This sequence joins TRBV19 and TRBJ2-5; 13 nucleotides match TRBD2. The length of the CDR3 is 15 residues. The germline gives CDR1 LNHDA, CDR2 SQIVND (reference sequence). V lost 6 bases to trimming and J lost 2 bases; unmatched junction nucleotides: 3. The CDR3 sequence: CASSMGLAGQETQYF. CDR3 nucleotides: TGTGCCAGTAGCATGGGACTAGCGGGACAAGAGACCCAGTACTTC.

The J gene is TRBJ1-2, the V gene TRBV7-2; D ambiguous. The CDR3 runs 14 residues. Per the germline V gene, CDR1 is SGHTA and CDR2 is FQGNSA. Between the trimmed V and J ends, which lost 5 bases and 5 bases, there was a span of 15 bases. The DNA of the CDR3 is TGTGCCAGCAGCAAACGCGGCGGCGAATATGGCTACACCTTC. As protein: CASSKRGGEYGYTF.

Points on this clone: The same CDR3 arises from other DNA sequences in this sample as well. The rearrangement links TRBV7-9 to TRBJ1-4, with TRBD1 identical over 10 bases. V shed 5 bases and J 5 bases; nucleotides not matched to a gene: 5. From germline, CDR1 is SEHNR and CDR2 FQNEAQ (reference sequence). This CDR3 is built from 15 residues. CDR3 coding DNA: TGTGCCAGCAGCCCGGGACAGGGGTTAAATGAAAAACTGTTTTTT. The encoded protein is CASSPGQGLNEKLFF.